The rows below give T cell receptor beta chains drawn from one sample of a study of T cell changes during pregnancy in multiple sclerosis. The table came from immunoSEQ multiplex PCR; TCRdb's copy has only in-frame clones and leaves some out. The top ten hold around 0.62% of the sample, which has tens of thousands of clones, 88% seen once. The sample consisted of CD4+ T cells from peripheral blood mononuclear cells, taken in the first trimester of pregnancy. The receptors here all came from a female donor with multiple sclerosis, enrolled in a pregnancy study. The CDR3 runs from the conserved cysteine through the conserved F or W. A D gene is named only where the DNA matches it firmly. Only some rows state a clone size, as once, few, many or a class for expanded clones.

v_gene: TRBV28
d_gene: TRBD1
j_gene: TRBJ2-5
abundance: once
CDR3nt: TGTGCCAGCAGGTCCGGGACAGGGCTGGAGACCCAGTACTTC
CDR3aa: CASRSGTGLETQYF

v_gene: TRBV5-6
d_gene: NA
j_gene: TRBJ2-2
abundance: NA
CDR3nt: TGTGCCAGCAGCTTGGGCCTAAGCACCGGGGAGCTGTTTTTT
CDR3aa: CASSLGLSTGELFF

v_gene: TRBV28
d_gene: TRBD2
j_gene: TRBJ2-5
abundance: NA
CDR3nt: TGTGCCAGCAGTTTATCGGGACTAGCGCCCGCACAAGAGACCCAGTACTTC
CDR3aa: CASSLSGLAPAQETQYF

v_gene: TRBV5-1
d_gene: NA
j_gene: TRBJ1-5
abundance: NA
CDR3nt: TGCGCCAGCAGCGCAGGGGTCAATCAGCCCCAGCATTTT
CDR3aa: CASSAGVNQPQHF

v_gene: TRBV6-1
d_gene: TRBD1
j_gene: TRBJ1-1
abundance: few
CDR3nt: TGTGCCGGGGGGGACAGGGGGCTTGAAGCTTTCTTT
CDR3aa: CAGGDRGLEAFF

v_gene: TRBV6-5
d_gene: NA
j_gene: TRBJ1-2
abundance: NA
CDR3nt: TGTGCCAGCAGTTACTCGATTAAAGGCAGGGGCGGTGGCTACACCTTC
CDR3aa: CASSYSIKGRGGGYTF

v_gene: TRBV5-1
d_gene: NA
j_gene: TRBJ2-6
abundance: NA
CDR3nt: TGCGCCAGCAGCTTGGTTGAGAGGGCTGGGGCCAACGTCCTGACTTTC
CDR3aa: CASSLVERAGANVLTF

v_gene: TRBV6-5
d_gene: NA
j_gene: TRBJ1-5
abundance: NA
CDR3nt: TGTGCCAGCACCACCGGGGATCAGCCCCAGCATTTT
CDR3aa: CASTTGDQPQHF

v_gene: TRBV6-1
d_gene: NA
j_gene: TRBJ2-4
abundance: NA
CDR3nt: TGTGCCAGCAGCCTGGAGTCCAAAAACATTCAGTACTTC
CDR3aa: CASSLESKNIQYF

v_gene: TRBV18
d_gene: NA
j_gene: TRBJ2-7
abundance: NA
CDR3nt: TGTGCCAGCTCACGCACTAGCTACGAGCAGTACTTC
CDR3aa: CASSRTSYEQYF

v_gene: TRBV5-8
d_gene: TRBD1
j_gene: TRBJ1-1
abundance: NA
CDR3nt: TGTGCCAGCAGCTTGATAAGGGGACAGGAAGCTTTCTTT
CDR3aa: CASSLIRGQEAFF

v_gene: TRBV29-1
d_gene: TRBD2
j_gene: TRBJ2-2
abundance: NA
CDR3nt: TGCAGCGTTGTTACTAGCGGGGACGCCACCGGGGAGCTGTTTTTT
CDR3aa: CSVVTSGDATGELFF

v_gene: TRBV5-1
d_gene: TRBD2
j_gene: TRBJ2-3
abundance: NA
CDR3nt: TGCGCCAGCAGCTTTGGACCCCCTGCGGGGGGGCAGAATACGCAGTATTTT
CDR3aa: CASSFGPPAGGQNTQYF

v_gene: TRBV5-5
d_gene: NA
j_gene: TRBJ1-5
abundance: NA
CDR3nt: TGTGCCAGCAGCCGGGCAGGGATCGGTAATCAGCCCCAGCATTTT
CDR3aa: CASSRAGIGNQPQHF

v_gene: TRBV5-1
d_gene: NA
j_gene: TRBJ1-2
abundance: NA
CDR3nt: TGCGCCAGCAAAATTGCGGGGGCTAGCGGCTACACCTTC
CDR3aa: CASKIAGASGYTF

v_gene: TRBV7-9
d_gene: TRBD1
j_gene: TRBJ1-2
abundance: NA
CDR3nt: TGTGCCAGCAGCCGAGAGACAGGGTACCATGGCTACACCTTC
CDR3aa: CASSRETGYHGYTF

v_gene: TRBV5-4
d_gene: NA
j_gene: TRBJ2-7
abundance: NA
CDR3nt: TGTGCCAGCAGCTTGGAGGGGGGGGGCGAGCAGTACTTC
CDR3aa: CASSLEGGGEQYF

v_gene: TRBV10-2
d_gene: NA
j_gene: TRBJ2-3
abundance: NA
CDR3nt: TGCGCCAGCAGCGTAGGGGCTGATACGCAGTATTTT
CDR3aa: CASSVGADTQYF

v_gene: TRBV14
d_gene: NA
j_gene: TRBJ2-7
abundance: NA
CDR3nt: TGTGCCAGCAGCCAAGGAGGCGAGCAGTACTTC
CDR3aa: CASSQGGEQYF

v_gene: TRBV9
d_gene: NA
j_gene: TRBJ1-6
abundance: NA
CDR3nt: TGTGCCAGCAGCGTAGTGGGGGACTTCGGGACACCCCTCCACTTT
CDR3aa: CASSVVGDFGTPLHF

v_gene: TRBV30
d_gene: TRBD1
j_gene: TRBJ1-1
abundance: few
CDR3nt: TGTGCCTGGAGCGGCGACAGGGGTACTGAAGCTTTCTTT
CDR3aa: CAWSGDRGTEAFF

v_gene: TRBV6-6
d_gene: NA
j_gene: TRBJ2-5
abundance: NA
CDR3nt: TGTGCCAGCAGTTACTCCCCGGGACAAACTCAAGAGACCCAGTACTTC
CDR3aa: CASSYSPGQTQETQYF

v_gene: TRBV14
d_gene: NA
j_gene: TRBJ2-2
abundance: NA
CDR3nt: TGTGCCAGCAGCCACAGATACACCGGGGAGCTGTTTTTT
CDR3aa: CASSHRYTGELFF

v_gene: TRBV5-8
d_gene: TRBD2
j_gene: TRBJ2-1
abundance: NA
CDR3nt: TGTGCCAGCAGGTCTCCGGGCGGGGGACTTCGCCAGTTCTTC
CDR3aa: CASRSPGGGLRQFF

v_gene: TRBV5-1
d_gene: NA
j_gene: TRBJ2-1
abundance: NA
CDR3nt: TGCGCCAGCAGCCGTCAAGGAGGCGGATACAATGAGCAGTTCTTC
CDR3aa: CASSRQGGGYNEQFF

v_gene: TRBV27
d_gene: NA
j_gene: TRBJ2-2
abundance: NA
CDR3nt: TGTGCCAGCAGTACGGGATTTTACACCGGGGAGCTGTTTTTT
CDR3aa: CASSTGFYTGELFF

v_gene: TRBV7-9
d_gene: TRBD1
j_gene: TRBJ1-1
abundance: NA
CDR3nt: TGTGCCAGCAGGAGAGTCCCGGGACAGGGTGAAGCTTTCTTT
CDR3aa: CASRRVPGQGEAFF

v_gene: TRBV4-2
d_gene: NA
j_gene: TRBJ1-2
abundance: NA
CDR3nt: TGTGCCAGCAGCCAATTACAGGGTGCGAGTGGCTACACCTTC
CDR3aa: CASSQLQGASGYTF